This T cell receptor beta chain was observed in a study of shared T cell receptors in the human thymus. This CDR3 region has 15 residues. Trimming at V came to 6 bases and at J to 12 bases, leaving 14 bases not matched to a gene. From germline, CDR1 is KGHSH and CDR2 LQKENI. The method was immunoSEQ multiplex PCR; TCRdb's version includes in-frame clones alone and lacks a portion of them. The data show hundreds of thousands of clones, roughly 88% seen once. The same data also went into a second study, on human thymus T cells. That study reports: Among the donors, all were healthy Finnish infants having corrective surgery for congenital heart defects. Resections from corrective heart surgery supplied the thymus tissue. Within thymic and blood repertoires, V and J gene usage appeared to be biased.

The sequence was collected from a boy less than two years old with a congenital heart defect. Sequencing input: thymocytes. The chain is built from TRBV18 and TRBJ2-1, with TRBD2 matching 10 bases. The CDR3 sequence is CASSLAVWTSGPQFF. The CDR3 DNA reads TGTGCCAGCTCTCTGGCCGTTTGGACTAGCGGACCGCAGTTCTTC.